These 27 T cell receptor beta chains were sequenced from one sample in a study of blood T cell repertoires in COVID-19. Repertoires were generated with immunoSEQ multiplex PCR, while TCRdb's copy carries only in-frame clones and drops some. The sample records 200,000 to 300,000 clones, 65% to 90% being singletons. Sample: peripheral blood. The receptor source for this set is a man aged 35 to 55 who had recovered from COVID-19.

The chain is built from TRBV4-1 and TRBJ2-7; 11 bases agree with TRBD2. CDR3 length: 16 residues. Germline V gene data show CDR1 as MGHRA and CDR2 as YSYEKL. Germline trimming cut 1 base from V and 1 base from J; bases unmatched to any gene: 3. This CDR3 reads CASSQGGLAGSYEQYF. CDR3 coding DNA: TGCGCCAGCAGCCAAGGAGGACTAGCGGGTTCCTACGAGCAGTACTTC.

The chain uses TRBV4-3 and TRBJ1-5; TRBD1 matches at 12 bases. CDR3 length: 18 amino acids. V was clipped by 4 bases and J by 5 bases; unmatched bases: 12. Germline V CDR1 and CDR2: LGHNA, YSLEER. In nucleotides, the CDR3 is TGCGCCAGCAGCCTGCAACCGCCGGGACAGGGGGCTGATCAGCCCCAGCATTTT. Residues: CASSLQPPGQGADQPQHF.

The V and J genes are TRBV4-3 and TRBJ2-3; the D is unclear. CDR1 is LGHNA and CDR2 is YSLEER in the germline V gene. With 0 bases removed from V and 4 bases from J, the gap between germline ends came to 8 bases. The CDR3 length is 14 residues. CDR3 sequence (DNA): TGCGCCAGCAGCCAAGACCCCCGAGCAGATACGCAGTATTTT. It translates to CASSQDPRADTQYF.

This chain's CDR3 is CASSHRREDGTDTQYF. The CDR3 DNA reads as TGTGCCAGCAGCCACCGGCGGGAGGATGGCACAGATACGCAGTATTTT. V is TRBV9 and J is TRBJ2-3; TRBD2 aligns across 8 bases. The ends lost 4 bases at V and 1 base at J; junction bases unmatched: 8. Germline V gene sequence: CDR1 SGDLS, CDR2 YYNGEE. The CDR3 sequence is 16 residues long.

The chain carries TRBV30 and TRBJ2-1, with D perhaps TRBD1 (6 bases). The V gene's germline CDR1 is GTSNPN and CDR2 SVGIG (reference sequence). The CDR3 has 13 residues. Trimming stripped 3 bases from V and 7 bases from J, with 13 bases between. The CDR3 sequence is CAWRGAVLNEQFF. In DNA, the CDR3 is TGTGCCTGGAGGGGGGCCGTTCTTAATGAGCAGTTCTTC.

The J gene is TRBJ2-3, the V gene TRBV7-2; TRBD2 agrees at 13 bases. Trimming took 5 bases from V and 3 from J; bases not matched to a gene: 2. CDR3 length: 15 residues. Germline values: CDR1 SGHTA, CDR2 FQGNSA. The DNA for the CDR3 is TGTGCCAGCAGCGCGGGACTAGCGGGAACAGATACGCAGTATTTT. This gives the protein CASSAGLAGTDTQYF.

The chain has TRBV11-3 and TRBJ2-5; 9 nucleotides line up with TRBD2. The CDR3 sequence is 11 residues long. Germline V gene lookup returns CDR1 SGHNT and CDR2 YENEEA. The CDR3 loop is CAVAGEETQYF. For the CDR3, the DNA is TGTGCGGTAGCGGGGGAAGAGACCCAGTACTTC.

The chain combines TRBV29-1 with TRBJ2-3, with 8 positions matching TRBD1. The germline V gene encodes CDR1 SQVTM and CDR2 ANQGSEA. V gave up 6 bases and J gave up 2 bases; unmatched junction bases: 7. CDR3 length equals 14 residues. The DNA for the CDR3 is TGCAGCGTGGGGCAGGGGGCGACCACAGATACGCAGTATTTT. As protein: CSVGQGATTDTQYF.

In nucleotides, the CDR3 is TGTGCCAGCAGCCCGGTGGGGGCCACTTATGGCTACACCTTC. Translated, it gives CASSPVGATYGYTF. The chain combines TRBV5-4 with TRBJ1-2; D is perhaps TRBD1 (6 bases). V dropped 4 bases and J dropped 5 bases, with 15 bases sitting between them. The CDR3 spans 14 residues. In germline, CDR1 is SGHNT, CDR2 YYREEE (reference sequence).

The chain uses TRBV2 and TRBJ1-6; the match to TRBD1 covers 8 bases. J gave up 8 bases and V 5 bases, and 8 bases lay outside the gene matches. The germline gives CDR1 SNHLY, CDR2 FYNNEI. The CDR3 contains 15 residues. This CDR3 is CASSPYTGGDSPLHF. The CDR3 DNA is TGTGCCAGCAGTCCCTATACAGGGGGGGATTCACCCCTCCACTTT.

V usage is TRBV5-8 and J usage is TRBJ2-3; TRBD2 aligns across 10 bases. V was pared by 2 bases and J by 2 bases, with 2 bases of the junction left unmatched. The CDR3 covers 15 residues. Germline CDR1 and CDR2: SGHTS and YDEGEE. The CDR3 nucleotides read TGTGCCAGCAGCTTCCTAGCGGGAGTCACAGATACGCAGTATTTT. It specifies CASSFLAGVTDTQYF.

The CDR3 sequence is CASSPGTGNGELFF. The CDR3 DNA sequence: TGTGCCAGCAGCCCCGGGACAGGTAACGGGGAGCTGTTTTTT. The chain recombines TRBV5-4 with TRBJ2-2; 8 bases align to TRBD1. This CDR3 has 14 residues. Germline V CDR1 and CDR2: SGHNT, YYREEE (reference sequence). V trimming: 4 bases; J trimming: 7 bases; junction bases outside the gene matches: 6.

This rearrangement joins TRBV12-1 to TRBJ2-7; the D call of TRBD2 is as the table states it, not checked on the DNA. TRBV12-1 counts as a pseudogene. CDR3 length equals 14 residues. The CDR3 DNA is TGTGCCAGCAGCTCCTTAGCGGGAACCGGCGAGCAGTACTTC. This gives the protein CASSSLAGTGEQYF.

This rearrangement joins TRBV2 to TRBJ2-1, with 7 bases fitting TRBD1. Germline CDR1 reads SNHLY; CDR2 reads FYNNEI. The ends lost 4 bases at V and 4 bases at J; junction bases unmatched: 7. This CDR3 contains 15 residues. CDR3 amino acids: CASSAGQTTYNEQFF. The DNA of the CDR3 is TGTGCCAGCAGTGCGGGACAGACAACATACAATGAGCAGTTCTTC.

The chain has TRBV11-2 and TRBJ2-7, with 7 bases lining up with TRBD2. Germline assignment: CDR1 SGHAT and CDR2 FQNNGV. V gave up 1 base and J gave up 3 bases; unmatched junction bases: 15. This CDR3 is built from 18 residues. The CDR3 loop reads CASSLVSGGRGESYEQYF. As DNA, the CDR3 is TGTGCCAGCAGCTTAGTTTCGGGGGGACGGGGGGAAAGCTACGAGCAGTACTTC.

The chain has TRBV4-1 and TRBJ2-3, with 12 bases aligning to TRBD2. After removal of 4 bases from V and 6 bases from J, the junction contained 5 bases not matched to a gene. The CDR3 is 15 residues long. Germline-derived CDR1 and CDR2 are MGHRA and YSYEKL. The CDR3 loop is CASSPRLAGDDTQYF. In nucleotides, the CDR3 is TGCGCCAGCAGCCCCAGACTAGCGGGGGATGATACGCAGTATTTT.

V usage is TRBV13 and J usage is TRBJ2-3, with TRBD2 matching 9 bases. The germline V gene encodes CDR1 PRHDT and CDR2 FYEKMQ (reference sequence). There are 16 residues in the CDR3. J lost 4 bases, V lost 1 base, and 6 bases had no gene match. The CDR3 sequence is CASSLDRLAASDTQYF. The CDR3 bases are TGTGCCAGCAGCTTAGACCGACTAGCGGCATCAGATACGCAGTATTTT. The full variable domain, with the rest looked up from reference TRBV13 and TRBJ2-3, is AAGVIQSPRHLIKEKRETATLKCYPIPRHDTVYWYQQGPGQDPQFLISFYEKMQSDKGSIPDRFSAQQFSDYHSELNMSSLELGDSALYFCASSLDRLAASDTQYFGPGTRLTVL.

This rearrangement joins TRBV20-1 to TRBJ2-3; 12 nucleotides match TRBD2. From germline, CDR1 is DFQATT and CDR2 SNEGSKA (reference sequence). The length of the CDR3 is 18 residues. After removal of 3 bases from V and 0 bases from J, the junction contained 10 bases not matched to a gene. The CDR3 sequence: CSASMTSGGPTSTDTQYF. The CDR3, as DNA: TGCAGTGCTAGTATGACTAGCGGGGGACCTACTAGCACAGATACGCAGTATTTT.

The CDR3 here is CSTRPQDQETQYF. For the CDR3, the DNA is TGCAGCACCCGACCTCAGGACCAAGAGACCCAGTACTTC. The V call is TRBV29-1, the J call TRBJ2-5; no reliable D call. Germline lookup yields CDR1 SQVTM and CDR2 ANQGSEA. Trimming stripped 8 bases from V and 0 bases from J, with 13 bases between. The CDR3 consists of 13 residues.

V is TRBV10-3 and J is TRBJ1-1; possible D gene TRBD1, 5 bases. Germline V gene sequence: CDR1 ENHRY, CDR2 SYGVKD. The V gene lost 8 bases and the J gene lost 0 bases, with 10 bases spanning the gap. This CDR3 contains 13 residues. CDR3 sequence (DNA): TGTGCCATCGGGGGGGTGGTGAACACTGAAGCTTTCTTT. Translating it yields CAIGGVVNTEAFF.

The sample holds one count of this clone. The V and J genes are TRBV10-3 and TRBJ2-7; TRBD1 agrees at 8 bases. Germline V CDR1 and CDR2: ENHRY, SYGVKD. J was trimmed by 4 bases and V by 5 bases; bases with no gene match: 10. The CDR3 runs 15 residues. Here the CDR3 DNA reads TGTGCCATCAGTCCTAACCCAGGGGGCAGGTACGAGCAGTACTTC. Its protein product is CAISPNPGGRYEQYF.

The V gene is TRBV7-9, the J gene TRBJ2-7, with 10 bases identical to TRBD2. The germline CDR1 and CDR2 sequences are SEHNR and FQNEAQ (reference sequence). Losses at the gene ends were 5 bases for V and 4 bases for J; bases not matched to a gene: 5. This CDR3 comprises 14 residues. CDR3 DNA: TGTGCCAGCAGCCCCTGGACTAGCGGATACGAGCAGTACTTC. This translates into CASSPWTSGYEQYF.

This clone turned up a few times. The V call is TRBV11-3, the J call TRBJ1-1; TRBD1 aligns across 7 bases. Germline assignment: CDR1 SGHNT and CDR2 YENEEA. The CDR3 runs 13 residues. J lost 3 bases, V lost 3 bases, and 1 base had no gene match. The CDR3 nucleotides read TGTGCCAGCAGCTTGGGACAGTACACTGAAGCTTTCTTT. This encodes CASSLGQYTEAFF.

This clone has at least ten counts. The V call is TRBV10-3, the J call TRBJ2-2, with D possibly TRBD1 on 5 matching bases. The CDR3 covers 14 residues. Germline V gene sequence: CDR1 ENHRY, CDR2 SYGVKD. The V end was cut by 11 bases, the J end by 6 bases, with 19 bases between. The CDR3 spells CAASAGKEAGELFF. The CDR3 DNA reads TGTGCCGCTTCCGCAGGGAAAGAGGCCGGGGAGCTGTTTTTT.

The J gene is TRBJ2-4, the V gene TRBV6-2 or TRBV6-3, with D hard to call. Trimming took 3 bases from V and 0 from J, leaving 15 bases between them. The V gene's germline CDR1 is MNHEY and CDR2 SVGEGT. This CDR3 is built from 17 residues. CDR3 region: CASSYRVVGLAKNIQYF. The CDR3 DNA sequence: TGTGCCAGCAGTTATCGCGTAGTCGGGTTAGCCAAAAACATTCAGTACTTC.

The chain links TRBV4-1 to TRBJ1-4; 8 positions match TRBD1. CDR3 length: 15 residues. Germline loops: CDR1 MGHRA, CDR2 YSYEKL. V shed 4 bases, J shed 6 bases, and the junction held 7 bases outside the gene matches. The CDR3 DNA follows: TGCGCCAGCAGCCTCCAGGACAGGGATGATGAAAAACTGTTTTTT. This encodes CASSLQDRDDEKLFF.

Only one count was recorded for this clone. The chain recombines TRBV27 with TRBJ2-6, with D maybe TRBD1 (6 bases). The CDR3 spans 15 residues. The germline CDR1 and CDR2 sequences are MNHEY and SMNVEV (reference sequence). V lost 7 bases, J lost 0 bases, and 10 bases lay in between. As DNA, the CDR3 is TGTGCCAGCATGTTAGGGGGCTCTGGGGCCAACGTCCTGACTTTC. Translated, it gives CASMLGGSGANVLTF.